The present T cell receptor (beta chain) was sequenced within a study of regulatory T cells in long-lasting Graves disease. This clonotype came up a few times. The antigen is not known. Arm-PCR with iRepertoire HTBI primers amplified the CDR3 regions for these TCR beta libraries. TCRdb reprocessed the multiplex PCR reads with MiXCR, giving one entry per CDR3 protein. Altogether roughly 510,000 distinct CDR3 sequences are present, around 15% being singletons, with the ten largest covering about 12%. Time point given: newly diagnosed GD, antithyroid drugs for less than 3 months. The TCR library used RNA extracted from PBMCs. Whole-study findings and limits: Persistent patients had a count of shared public clonotypes (2,741) that exceeded that of new patients (approximately 1,000).

These data also featured in a second study, about T cells in Graves' hyperthyroidism and ophthalmopathy.

The specimen comprised peripheral blood mononuclear cells (PBMCs), sampled at new diagnosis, from a patient treated with antithyroid drugs. The source is a man aged 18-30 years with Graves disease.

Written as DNA, the CDR3 is TGTGCCAGCTCACCACCTTTACAGGGAGCCGGGGAGCTGTTTTTT. It yields the protein CASSPPLQGAGELFF. The chain carries TRBV18 and TRBJ2-2, with D possibly TRBD1 on 6 matching bases. Germline-derived CDR1 and CDR2 are KGHSH and LQKENI. V dropped 0 bases and J dropped 6 bases, with 11 bases sitting between them. The CDR3 is made up of 15 amino acids. The variable domain in full, with the rest retrieved from reference TRBV18 and TRBJ2-2, is NAGVMQNPRHLVRRRGQEARLRCSPMKGHSHVYWYRQLPEEGLKFMVYLQKENIIDESGMPKERFSAEFPKEGPSILRIQQVVRGDSAAYFCASSPPLQGAGELFFGEGSRLTVL.